This note documents a single T cell receptor beta chain sequence. Its antigen is not identified. Clones were sequenced by immunoSEQ multiplex PCR, and TCRdb holds only the in-frame ones, with some missing. Seen here are about 8,300 clones, about a third observed once, and the top ten hold roughly 5%. This record belongs to a study of Tregs in tolerant kidney transplant recipients. The junction had 5 bases not matched to a gene; V was cut back by 0 bases and J by 7 bases. The CDR3 has 15 residues. Germline values: CDR1 MNHEY, CDR2 SMNVEV (reference sequence). After 6 days with irradiated graft donor PBMCs, CFSE-labeled recipient PBMCs were FACS-sorted.

This chain joins TRBV27 and TRBJ1-5; 8 bases fit TRBD1. The specimen was CD8+ T cells from blood cultured with allogeneic cells, collected before the transplant. This receptor was taken from a human patient who received a combined kidney and bone marrow transplant. The chain's CDR3 is CASSLSGQGAQPQHF. In DNA, the CDR3 is TGTGCCAGCAGTTTATCTGGACAGGGTGCCCAGCCCCAGCATTTT.